Following are 10 T cell receptor beta chains from one sample sequenced in a study of CD8+ T cells in alopecia areata. RNA was isolated and reverse transcribed to cDNA, the sequencing template. Here immunoSEQ multiplex PCR was the method, and the copy in TCRdb shows in-frame clones only, minus some. The table lists more than 150,000 clones, around 56% of them singletons. Treatment here: oral pan-JAK inhibitor, 5-10 mg twice daily. Sequenced here: CD4+ T cells sorted from blood, sampled at week 4, from a patient treated with tofacitinib. All receptors derive from a human donor with alopecia areata.

The chain is built from TRBV30 and TRBJ2-7, with 12 positions matching TRBD2. This CDR3 spans 16 amino acids. Germline V lookup: CDR1 GTSNPN, CDR2 SVGIG (reference sequence). Trimming at V came to 2 bases and at J to 3 bases, leaving 8 bases not matched to a gene. CDR3 DNA: TGTGCCTGGAGTCCTCGACTAGCGGGGGCCTACTACGAGCAGTACTTC. Protein product: CAWSPRLAGAYYEQYF.

This clone was counted between two and nine times. This rearrangement joins TRBV19 to TRBJ1-5; weak D call: TRBD1 (5 bases). Trimming took off 5 bases at V and 6 bases at J, with 17 bases between the two ends. The CDR3 is made up of 15 amino acids. Per the germline V gene, CDR1 is LNHDA and CDR2 is SQIVND (reference sequence). Here the CDR3 DNA reads TGTGCCAGTAGTCCCGAGGGGCTTTTACCTCAGCCCCAGCATTTT. Protein sequence: CASSPEGLLPQPQHF. Supplemented by reference TRBV19 and TRBJ1-5, the full variable domain reads DGGITQSPKYLFRKEGQNVTLSCEQNLNHDAMYWYRQDPGQGLRLIYYSQIVNDFQKGDIAEGYSVSREKKESFPLTVTSAQKNPTAFYLCASSPEGLLPQPQHFGDGTRLSIL.

The V call is TRBV4-2, the J call TRBJ2-5; D is possibly TRBD1 or TRBD2 (5 bases each). Between the trimmed V and J ends, which lost 0 bases and 5 bases, there was a span of 10 bases. Germline assignment: CDR1 LGHNA and CDR2 YNFKEQ. CDR3 size: 14 residues. The CDR3 sequence: CASSQDRGEETQYF. The CDR3 region has the DNA TGTGCCAGCAGCCAAGATCGGGGCGAGGAGACCCAGTACTTC.

The chain carries TRBV9 and TRBJ1-6; weak D call: TRBD1 (6 bases). The CDR3 has 16 residues. Germline values: CDR1 SGDLS, CDR2 YYNGEE. V dropped 4 bases and J dropped 9 bases, with 20 bases sitting between them. CDR3 residues: CASSPMDSGSSSPLHF. CDR3 sequence (DNA): TGTGCCAGCAGCCCTATGGACAGCGGGTCTAGTTCACCCCTCCACTTT.

Only one count was recorded for this clone. The chain employs TRBV7-9 and TRBJ2-1; 8 positions match TRBD1. Germline V gene lookup returns CDR1 SEHNR and CDR2 FQNEAQ (reference sequence). The junction had 4 bases not matched to a gene; V was cut back by 2 bases and J by 1 base. This CDR3 has 16 residues. The CDR3 protein is CASSLQGAGSYNEQFF. As DNA, the CDR3 is TGTGCCAGCAGCTTACAGGGGGCTGGTTCCTACAATGAGCAGTTCTTC.

The rearrangement uses TRBV28 and TRBJ1-2; D is uncertain. The CDR3 sequence is 12 residues long. Trimming removed 9 bases at V and 1 base at J, with 9 bases between. In germline, CDR1 is MDHEN, CDR2 SYDVKM. The CDR3 is CASSVLNYGYTF. DNA for the CDR3: TGTGCCAGTAGCGTTCTTAACTATGGCTACACCTTC.

This clone has more than one count but fewer than ten. V is TRBV7-9 and J is TRBJ2-2; 8 bases are shared with TRBD1. CDR1 is SEHNR and CDR2 is FQNEAQ in the germline V gene (reference sequence). The trim removed 3 bases at V and 6 bases at J, leaving 9 bases unmatched. The CDR3 is made up of 16 amino acids. Written as DNA, the CDR3 is TGTGCCAGCAGCTTCTCCGCGACAGGGGCGGCCGGGGAGCTGTTTTTT. Residues: CASSFSATGAAGELFF.

V and J are TRBV7-2 and TRBJ2-3, with D maybe TRBD2 (6 bases). The V and J ends lost 2 bases and 3 bases respectively, with 9 bases between them. Germline V gene lookup returns CDR1 SGHTA and CDR2 FQGNSA. CDR3 length: 14 amino acids. The DNA of the CDR3 is TGTGCCAGCAGCTTACAGGGAGGTACAGATACGCAGTATTTT. It yields the protein CASSLQGGTDTQYF.

The V and J genes are TRBV30 and TRBJ2-7; TRBD1 aligns across 10 bases. This CDR3 region has 14 residues. V trimming: 2 bases; J trimming: 5 bases; junction bases outside the gene matches: 6. CDR1 and CDR2 from the germline V gene are GTSNPN and SVGIG (reference sequence). This CDR3 reads CAWSLGQGRDEQYF. The CDR3 region has the DNA TGTGCCTGGAGTCTGGGACAGGGGAGGGACGAGCAGTACTTC.

The CDR3 here is CSVLGTDTGEKLFF. The CDR3 DNA is TGCAGCGTTCTAGGGACTGACACGGGAGAAAAACTGTTTTTT. This chain connects TRBV29-1 to TRBJ1-4; D might be TRBD1 (5 bases). Trimming cost V 5 bases and J 8 bases, with 18 bases left between them. Germline V gene sequence: CDR1 SQVTM, CDR2 ANQGSEA. This CDR3 comprises 14 residues.